The present entry profiles one T cell receptor (beta chain) with its context. This specimen belongs to a study of T cells expressing NK-cell markers. TCRdb re-called the 5' RACE reads and shows each CDR3 protein once, DNA omitted. The sample is made up of about 260,000 distinct CDR3 sequences, and the top ten hold 3.5% to 5% of it. The V gene's germline CDR1 is MNHEY and CDR2 SVGEGT. The CDR3 is made up of 14 amino acids. The sample was blood T cells: a sorted CD56 or NKG2C T cell subset, CD4+ or CD8+ T cells, or bulk PBMC T cells (not recorded which). The chain carries TRBV6-2 or TRBV6-3 and TRBJ1-1; TCRdb calls TRBD1, which cannot be checked without DNA. This clonotype originated in a woman between 18 and 70 years old in good health. CDR3 region: CASSYYQGNTEAFF.